Presented here are 5 T cell receptor beta chains from one specimen sequenced in a study of post-analysis software for immune sequencing data. Tagging with unique molecular identifiers was a feature of the TCR beta cDNA libraries. MiXCR, applied by TCRdb to the PCR reads, yields one record per CDR3 protein. This sample has 650,000 to 850,000 distinct CDR3 sequences, with roughly 46% found just once. These TCRs are of unknown antigen specificity. Study-level findings and limits: TRBV5-6, TRBV5-1 and TRBV20-1 were among several TRBV segments more frequent in patients than controls.

The sequenced sample consisted of blood. All receptors derive from a girl under 18 with multiple sclerosis.

This clonotype was counted a few times. The CDR3 spells CASSSQGLDGYTF. The DNA of the CDR3 is TGTGCCAGCAGTTCACAGGGTCTGGATGGCTACACCTTC. V is TRBV12-3 or TRBV12-4 and J is TRBJ1-2; tentative D call: TRBD1 (6 bases). CDR3 length equals 13 residues. The V gene lost 4 bases and the J gene lost 6 bases, with 12 bases spanning the gap.

This clonotype was recorded at least ten times. DNA for the CDR3: TGTGCCAGCAGTTTACAGGGTTCCTACGAGCAGTACTTC. This gives the protein CASSLQGSYEQYF. This chain uses TRBV28 with TRBJ2-7, with TRBD1 as a possible D gene (5 bases). The CDR3 covers 13 residues. From germline, CDR1 is MDHEN and CDR2 SYDVKM. The V end lost 2 bases, the J end lost 1 base, and 6 bases lay between the germline ends.

The sample holds a few counts of this clonotype. J is TRBJ2-3 and V is TRBV20-1; D perhaps matches TRBD2 (6 bases). V gave up 3 bases and J gave up 6 bases, with 10 bases separating them. CDR1 DFQATT and CDR2 SNEGSKA come from the germline V gene (reference sequence). The CDR3 totals 12 residues. The CDR3 region is CSASGSWDTQYF. CDR3 bases: TGCAGTGCTAGCGGGAGCTGGGATACGCAGTATTTT.

The chain combines TRBV30 with TRBJ2-3, with 10 bases lining up with TRBD2. V dropped 2 bases and J dropped 4; count of bases not matched to a gene: 12. The CDR3 covers 17 residues. The germline V gene has CDR1 GTSNPN and CDR2 SVGIG (reference sequence). CDR3 coding DNA: TGTGCCTGGAGTCTAAGCAGAACTAGCGGGATCTCAGATACGCAGTATTTT. Translating gives CAWSLSRTSGISDTQYF.

The chain joins TRBV6-2 or TRBV6-3 to TRBJ2-1, with 7 bases fitting TRBD2. The ends lost 8 bases at V and 3 bases at J; junction bases unmatched: 10. This CDR3 is built from 15 residues. The V gene's germline CDR1 is MNHEY and CDR2 SVGEGT. This CDR3 reads CASREAGVGYNEQFF. In DNA, the CDR3 is TGTGCCAGCCGAGAGGCGGGAGTAGGCTACAATGAGCAGTTCTTC.